This T cell receptor beta chain was recovered during a study of shared clonotypes between healthy human individuals. This CDR3 is built from 15 residues. The germline gives CDR1 SGHRS, CDR2 YFSETQ. Trimming took off 1 base at V and 0 bases at J, with 8 bases between the two ends. Here immunoSEQ multiplex PCR was the method, and the copy in TCRdb shows in-frame clones only, minus some. The data contain fewer than 1.4 million clones, around 82% of them singletons. This chain connects TRBV5-1 to TRBJ2-1; D uncertain. Sequenced: memory CD4+ T cells from PBMCs. The subset denotes: CD45RA-negative fraction. The TCR sequence derives from a man between 18 and 29 years old in good health. Some clones in this sample may be carry-over from other donors' samples. The CDR3 region has the DNA TGCGCCAGCAGCTTGCAGGCCAGCTCCTACAATGAGCAGTTCTTC. It specifies CASSLQASSYNEQFF.